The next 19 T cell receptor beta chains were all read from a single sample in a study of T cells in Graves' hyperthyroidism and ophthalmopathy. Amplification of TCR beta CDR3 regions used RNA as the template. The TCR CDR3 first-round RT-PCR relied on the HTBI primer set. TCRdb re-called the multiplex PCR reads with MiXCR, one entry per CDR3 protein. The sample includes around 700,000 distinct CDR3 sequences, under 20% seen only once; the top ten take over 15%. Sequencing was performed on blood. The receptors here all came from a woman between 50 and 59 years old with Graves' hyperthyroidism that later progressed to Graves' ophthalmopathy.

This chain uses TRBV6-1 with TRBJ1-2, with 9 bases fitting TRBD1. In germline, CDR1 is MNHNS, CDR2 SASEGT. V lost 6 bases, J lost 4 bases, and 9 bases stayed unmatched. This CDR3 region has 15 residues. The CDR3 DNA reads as TGTGCCAGCAGGGAGGACAGGGGCCTACCCTATGGCTACACCTTC. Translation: CASREDRGLPYGYTF.

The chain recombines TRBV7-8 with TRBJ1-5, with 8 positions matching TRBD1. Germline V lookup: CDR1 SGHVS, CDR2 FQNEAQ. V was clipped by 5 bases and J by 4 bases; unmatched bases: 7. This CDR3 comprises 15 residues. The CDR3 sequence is CASSLRTGWNQPQHF. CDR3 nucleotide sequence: TGTGCCAGCAGCCTCCGGACAGGGTGGAATCAGCCCCAGCATTTT.

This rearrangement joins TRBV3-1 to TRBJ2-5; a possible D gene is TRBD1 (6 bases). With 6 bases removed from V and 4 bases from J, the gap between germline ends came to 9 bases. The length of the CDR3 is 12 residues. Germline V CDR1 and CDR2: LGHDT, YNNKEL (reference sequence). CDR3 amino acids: CASRDRVETQYF. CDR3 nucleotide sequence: TGTGCCAGCAGGGACAGAGTAGAGACCCAGTACTTC.

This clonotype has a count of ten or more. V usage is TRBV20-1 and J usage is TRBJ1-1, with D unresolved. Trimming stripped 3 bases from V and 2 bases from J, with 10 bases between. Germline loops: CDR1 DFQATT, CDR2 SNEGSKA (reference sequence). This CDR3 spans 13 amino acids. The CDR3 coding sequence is TGCAGTGCTAGGTGGACGGCCAACACTGAAGCTTTCTTT. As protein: CSARWTANTEAFF.

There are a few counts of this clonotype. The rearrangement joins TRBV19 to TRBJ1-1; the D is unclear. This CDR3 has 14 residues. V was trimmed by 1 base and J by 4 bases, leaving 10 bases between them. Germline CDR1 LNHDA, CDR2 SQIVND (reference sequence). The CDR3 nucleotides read TGTGCCAGTAGTATAGGCGCGCTGAGCACTGAAGCTTTCTTT. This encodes CASSIGALSTEAFF.

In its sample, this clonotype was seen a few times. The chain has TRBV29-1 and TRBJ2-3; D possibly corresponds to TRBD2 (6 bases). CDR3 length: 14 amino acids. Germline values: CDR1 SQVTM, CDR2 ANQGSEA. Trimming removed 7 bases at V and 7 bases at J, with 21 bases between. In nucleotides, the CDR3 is TGCAGCGGCGAAACGGGACTCAAGGGGTATACGCAGTATTTT. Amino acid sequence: CSGETGLKGYTQYF.

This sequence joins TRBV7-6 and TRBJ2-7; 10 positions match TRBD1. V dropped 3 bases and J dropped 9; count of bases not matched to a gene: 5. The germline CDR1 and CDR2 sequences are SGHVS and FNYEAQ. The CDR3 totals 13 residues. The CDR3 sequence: CASSLSGTGVQYF. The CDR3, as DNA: TGTGCCAGCAGCTTGTCCGGGACAGGGGTGCAGTACTTC. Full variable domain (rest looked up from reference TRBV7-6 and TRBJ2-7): GAGVSQSPRYKVTKRGQDVALRCDPISGHVSLYWYRQALGQGPEFLTYFNYEAQQDKSGLPNDRFSAERPEGSISTLTIQRTEQRDSAMYRCASSLSGTGVQYFGPGTRLTVT.

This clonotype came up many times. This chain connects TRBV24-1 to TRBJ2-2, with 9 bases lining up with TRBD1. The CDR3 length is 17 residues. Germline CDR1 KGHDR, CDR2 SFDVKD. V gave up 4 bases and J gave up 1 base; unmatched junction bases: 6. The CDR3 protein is CATSDTRDRVNTGELFF. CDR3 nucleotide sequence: TGTGCCACCAGTGACACGAGGGACAGGGTGAACACCGGGGAGCTGTTTTTT.

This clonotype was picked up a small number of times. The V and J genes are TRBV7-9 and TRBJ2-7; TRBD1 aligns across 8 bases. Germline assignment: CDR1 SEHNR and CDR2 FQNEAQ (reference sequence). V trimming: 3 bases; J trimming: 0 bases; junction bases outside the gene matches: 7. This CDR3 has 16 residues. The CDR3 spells CASSLASGGDSYEQYF. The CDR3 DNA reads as TGTGCCAGCAGCTTGGCTTCAGGGGGCGACTCCTACGAGCAGTACTTC.

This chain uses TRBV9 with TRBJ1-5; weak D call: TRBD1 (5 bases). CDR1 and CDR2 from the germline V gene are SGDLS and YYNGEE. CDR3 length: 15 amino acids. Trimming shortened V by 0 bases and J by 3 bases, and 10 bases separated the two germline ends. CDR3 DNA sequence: TGTGCCAGCAGCGTAGACGGACACGACAATCAGCCCCAGCATTTT. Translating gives CASSVDGHDNQPQHF.

CDR3 protein: CASRTGQRSGNTIYF. CDR3 in DNA: TGTGCCAGCAGAACCGGACAGCGCTCTGGAAACACCATATATTTT. This rearrangement joins TRBV6-2 or TRBV6-3 to TRBJ1-3, with D possibly TRBD1 on 6 matching bases. V was pared by 6 bases and J by 0 bases, with 12 bases between. The CDR3 sequence is 15 residues long. CDR1 is MNHEY and CDR2 is SVGEGT in the germline V gene.

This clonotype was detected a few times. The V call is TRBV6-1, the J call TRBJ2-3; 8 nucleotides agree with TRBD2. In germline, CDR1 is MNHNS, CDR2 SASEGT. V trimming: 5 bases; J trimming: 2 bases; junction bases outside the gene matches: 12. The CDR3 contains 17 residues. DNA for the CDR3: TGTGCCAGCAGTTATGGGGCCTGGCGGGGGGCCACAGATACGCAGTATTTT. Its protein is CASSYGAWRGATDTQYF.

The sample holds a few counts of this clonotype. CDR3 residues: CASSRQANANTIYF. The CDR3 bases are TGTGCCAGCAGTCGACAGGCGAATGCAAACACCATATATTTT. The V and J genes are TRBV6-1 and TRBJ1-3; D is possibly TRBD1 (6 bases). The CDR3 covers 14 residues. CDR1 MNHNS and CDR2 SASEGT come from the germline V gene. V was trimmed by 5 bases and J by 6 bases, leaving 14 bases between them.

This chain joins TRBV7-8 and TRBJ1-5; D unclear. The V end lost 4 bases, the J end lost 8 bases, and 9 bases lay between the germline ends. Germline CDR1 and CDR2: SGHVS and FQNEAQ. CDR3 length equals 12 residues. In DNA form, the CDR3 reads TGTGCCAGCAGCTATGAAGGAAAGCCCCAGCATTTT. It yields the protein CASSYEGKPQHF.

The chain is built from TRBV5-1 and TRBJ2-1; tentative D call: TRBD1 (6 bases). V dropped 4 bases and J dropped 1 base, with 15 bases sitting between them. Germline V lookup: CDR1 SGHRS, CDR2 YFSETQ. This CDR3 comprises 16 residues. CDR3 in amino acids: CASSPLGTRSYNEQFF. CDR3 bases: TGCGCCAGCAGCCCCTTGGGGACAAGGTCCTACAATGAGCAGTTCTTC. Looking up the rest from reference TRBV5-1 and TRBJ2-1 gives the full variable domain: KAGVTQTPRYLIKTRGQQVTLSCSPISGHRSVSWYQQTPGQGLQFLFEYFSETQRNKGNFPGRFSGRQFSNSRSEMNVSTLELGDSALYLCASSPLGTRSYNEQFFGPGTRLTVL.

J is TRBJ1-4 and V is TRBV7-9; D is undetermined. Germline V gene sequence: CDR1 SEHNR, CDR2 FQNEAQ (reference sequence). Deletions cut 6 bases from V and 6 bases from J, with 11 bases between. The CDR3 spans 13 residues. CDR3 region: CASRGQGYEKLFF. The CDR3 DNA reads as TGTGCCAGCAGGGGCCAAGGGTATGAAAAACTGTTTTTT.

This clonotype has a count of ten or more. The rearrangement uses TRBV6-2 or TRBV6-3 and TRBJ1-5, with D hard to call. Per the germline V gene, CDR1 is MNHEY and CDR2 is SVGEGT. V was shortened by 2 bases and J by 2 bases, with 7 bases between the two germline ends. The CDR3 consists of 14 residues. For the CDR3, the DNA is TGTGCCAGCAGTTACATCGGGGGCAATCAGCCCCAGCATTTT. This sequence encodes CASSYIGGNQPQHF.

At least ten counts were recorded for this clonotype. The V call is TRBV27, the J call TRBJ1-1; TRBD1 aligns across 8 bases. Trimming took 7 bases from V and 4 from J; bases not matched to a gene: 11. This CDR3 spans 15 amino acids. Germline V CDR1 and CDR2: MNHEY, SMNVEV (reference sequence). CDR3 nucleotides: TGTGCCAGCATCAAATCCCAGACAGGGGCCACTGAAGCTTTCTTT. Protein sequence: CASIKSQTGATEAFF.

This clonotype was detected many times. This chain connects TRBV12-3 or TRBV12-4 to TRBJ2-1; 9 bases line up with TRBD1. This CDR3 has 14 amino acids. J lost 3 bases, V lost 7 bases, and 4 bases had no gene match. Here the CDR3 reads CASMGTGNYNEQFF. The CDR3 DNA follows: TGTGCCAGCATGGGGACAGGGAACTACAATGAGCAGTTCTTC.